These 17 T cell receptor beta chains were all obtained from the same sample, sequenced in a study of cytomegalovirus exposure and HLA in healthy donors. This PCR relied on a set of 60 Vbeta primers and 13 Jbeta primers. Sequencing used immunoSEQ multiplex PCR; TCRdb keeps in-frame clones, though not all of them. Found here are roughly 180,000 clones, about 85% of them singletons; the top ten hold 1%. Sequencing was carried out using PBMCs. These receptors all come from a boy aged 2 to 10 in good health and CMV-seronegative.

The rearrangement joins TRBV15 to TRBJ1-2; D unclear. The V end was cut by 0 bases, the J end by 6 bases, with 14 bases between. CDR1 and CDR2 (germline): LNHNV, YYDKDF (reference sequence). This CDR3 has 15 residues. This CDR3 is CATSRDAGQINGYTF. CDR3 bases: TGTGCCACCAGCAGAGATGCGGGCCAGATCAATGGCTACACCTTC.

The chain links TRBV6-5 to TRBJ2-7; TRBD2 matches at 8 bases. V dropped 2 bases and J dropped 5; count of bases not matched to a gene: 5. CDR3 length equals 14 residues. Germline CDR1 is MNHEY and CDR2 is SVGAGI. The CDR3 nucleotides read TGTGCCAGCAGTTACGCGCGGGAGGACCACGAGCAGTACTTC. Translation gives CASSYAREDHEQYF.

This chain joins TRBV27 and TRBJ1-2; D uncertain. The V and J ends lost 5 bases and 8 bases respectively, with 15 bases between them. Germline V gene data show CDR1 as MNHEY and CDR2 as SMNVEV (reference sequence). The CDR3 has 13 amino acids. CDR3 residues: CASSGGRRSGYTF. CDR3 in DNA: TGTGCCAGCAGTGGAGGGCGGAGAAGCGGCTACACCTTC.

The CDR3 coding sequence is TGTGCCAGCAGCCCGGGGGGGGGCTACGAGCAGTACTTC. It is translated as CASSPGGGYEQYF. V is TRBV6-1 and J is TRBJ2-7; 8 bases line up with TRBD2. V was pared by 6 bases and J by 3 bases, with 4 bases of the junction left unmatched. CDR1 is MNHNS and CDR2 is SASEGT in the germline V gene. The CDR3 length is 13 residues.

The chain links TRBV2 to TRBJ2-7, with TRBD1 matching over 9 bases. After removal of 10 bases from V and 4 bases from J, the junction contained 11 bases not matched to a gene. CDR3 length equals 14 residues. Germline V CDR1 and CDR2: SNHLY, FYNNEI. The CDR3 nucleotides are TGTGCCACTCTCAATGGGACAGGGAGTTACGAGCAGTACGTC. This sequence encodes CATLNGTGSYEQYV.

The V and J genes are TRBV7-2 and TRBJ2-3; the D is unclear. V gave up 4 bases and J gave up 6 bases, with 8 bases separating them. The CDR3 totals 12 residues. Germline assignment: CDR1 SGHTA and CDR2 FQGNSA. CDR3 coding DNA: TGTGCCAGCAGCTCCCCCGGGGATACGCAGTATTTT. Protein: CASSSPGDTQYF.

The chain is built from TRBV2 and TRBJ2-2, with 10 bases identical to TRBD2. CDR3 size: 18 residues. Trimming at V came to 5 bases and at J to 1 base, leaving 10 bases not matched to a gene. Germline loops: CDR1 SNHLY, CDR2 FYNNEI. The CDR3: CASSRPTKREGNTGELFF. DNA for the CDR3: TGTGCCAGCAGTCGGCCAACGAAGCGGGAGGGGAACACCGGGGAGCTGTTTTTT.

This chain links TRBV30 with TRBJ2-3; 9 bases are a match to TRBD2. The CDR3 has 14 residues. V was pared by 2 bases and J by 6 bases, with 6 bases of the junction left unmatched. Germline values: CDR1 GTSNPN, CDR2 SVGIG (reference sequence). The CDR3 spells CAWSFSGGWDTQYF. The CDR3 region has the DNA TGTGCCTGGAGTTTTAGCGGGGGCTGGGATACGCAGTATTTT.

This chain joins TRBV30 and TRBJ1-5, with TRBD1 identical over 9 bases. Germline CDR1 is GTSNPN and CDR2 is SVGIG (reference sequence). CDR3 length: 16 residues. J was trimmed by 4 bases and V by 3 bases; bases with no gene match: 10. CDR3 coding DNA: TGTGCCTGGAGCCCCGGGACAGGGACGAGGAATCAGCCCCAGCATTTT. Its translation: CAWSPGTGTRNQPQHF. Looking up the rest from reference TRBV30 and TRBJ1-5 gives the full variable domain: SQTIHQWPATLVQPVGSPLSLECTVEGTSNPNLYWYRQAAGRGLQLLFYSVGIGQISSEVPQNLSASRPQDRQFILSSKKLLLSDSGFYLCAWSPGTGTRNQPQHFGDGTRLSIL.

This sequence joins TRBV6-4 and TRBJ2-1, with D unresolved. The CDR3 has 16 amino acids. CDR1 MRHNA and CDR2 SNTAGT come from the germline V gene. The V gene lost 2 bases and the J gene lost 0 bases, with 11 bases spanning the gap. CDR3 region: CASSDLTRDSYNEQFF. CDR3 sequence (DNA): TGTGCCAGCAGTGACCTAACGAGAGACTCCTACAATGAGCAGTTCTTC.

The chain is built from TRBV5-6 and TRBJ2-2; D unresolved. V lost 2 bases and J lost 2, with 10 bases in between. This CDR3 spans 15 amino acids. Germline V gene lookup returns CDR1 SGHDT and CDR2 YYEEEE. The CDR3 is CASSLLLSNTGELFF. The CDR3 nucleotides are TGTGCCAGCAGCTTACTGTTATCCAACACCGGGGAGCTGTTTTTT.

The rearrangement links TRBV10-1 to TRBJ2-1; 11 positions match TRBD2. The germline V gene has CDR1 WNHNN and CDR2 SYGVQD (reference sequence). The CDR3 totals 14 residues. With V trimmed by 2 bases and J by 6 bases, 0 bases remained unmatched. CDR3 DNA: TGCGCCAGCAGTGAGACTAGCGGGAGCAATGAGCAGTTCTTC. As protein: CASSETSGSNEQFF.

This chain uses TRBV5-4 with TRBJ2-3, with 11 nucleotides matching TRBD2. Germline-derived CDR1 and CDR2 are SGHNT and YYREEE (reference sequence). V lost 2 bases, J lost 5 bases, and 7 bases stayed unmatched. The CDR3 loop spans 16 amino acids. The CDR3 spells CASSLSSGRQGDTQYF. The CDR3 DNA follows: TGTGCCAGCAGCTTATCTAGCGGGAGGCAGGGAGATACGCAGTATTTT.

The gene calls are TRBV14 and TRBJ1-1; D might be TRBD1 (6 bases). Trimming left V 4 bases short and J 8 bases short, with 8 bases between. From germline, CDR1 is SGHDN and CDR2 FVKESK. The CDR3 loop spans 11 amino acids. DNA of the CDR3: TGTGCCAGCAGCCGGCAGGGGGAAGCTTTCTTT. As protein: CASSRQGEAFF.

The chain uses TRBV11-3 and TRBJ2-1; 9 positions match TRBD2. After removal of 6 bases from V and 7 bases from J, the junction contained 4 bases not matched to a gene. Germline V gives CDR1 SGHNT, CDR2 YENEEA. This CDR3 has 13 amino acids. This CDR3 is CASSRGLANEQFF. The DNA of the CDR3 is TGTGCCAGCAGTAGGGGACTAGCAAATGAGCAGTTCTTC. The full variable domain, completed using reference TRBV11-3 and TRBJ2-1, is EAGVVQSPRYKIIEKKQPVAFWCNPISGHNTLYWYLQNLGQGPELLIRYENEEAVDDSQLPKDRFSAERLKGVDSTLKIQPAELGDSAVYLCASSRGLANEQFFGPGTRLTVL.

The V and J genes are TRBV28 and TRBJ1-1, with D perhaps TRBD1 (5 bases). The V gene's germline CDR1 is MDHEN and CDR2 SYDVKM. The CDR3 spans 14 residues. Trimming took 3 bases from V and 4 from J, leaving 12 bases between them. CDR3 nucleotides: TGTGCCAGCAGTTTTGGGCAGGGAGGCACTGAAGCTTTCTTT. This codes for CASSFGQGGTEAFF.

The chain carries TRBV7-8 and TRBJ1-1; D might be TRBD1 (5 bases). Germline CDR1 and CDR2: SGHVS and FQNEAQ. Trimming took off 1 base at V and 3 bases at J, with 15 bases between the two ends. CDR3 length: 16 residues. CDR3 in amino acids: CASSLGGGTEYTEAFF. The CDR3 region has the DNA TGTGCCAGCAGCTTAGGGGGAGGGACGGAGTACACTGAAGCTTTCTTT. Complete variable domain (other parts from reference TRBV7-8 and TRBJ1-1): GAGVSQSPRYKVAKRGQDVALRCDPISGHVSLFWYQQALGQGPEFLTYFQNEAQLDKSGLPSDRFFAERPEGSVSTLKIQRTQQEDSAVYLCASSLGGGTEYTEAFFGQGTRLTVV.